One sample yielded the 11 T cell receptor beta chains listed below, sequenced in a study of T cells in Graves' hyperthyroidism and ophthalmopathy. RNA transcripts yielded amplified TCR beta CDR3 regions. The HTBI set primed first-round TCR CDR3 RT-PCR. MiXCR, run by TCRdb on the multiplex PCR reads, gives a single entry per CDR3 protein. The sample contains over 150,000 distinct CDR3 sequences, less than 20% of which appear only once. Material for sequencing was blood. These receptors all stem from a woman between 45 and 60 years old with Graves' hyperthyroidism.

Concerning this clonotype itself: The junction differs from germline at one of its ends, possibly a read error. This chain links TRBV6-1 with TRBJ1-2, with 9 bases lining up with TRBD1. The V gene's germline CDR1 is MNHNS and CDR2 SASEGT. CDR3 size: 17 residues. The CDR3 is CASREELGTGKLYGYTF. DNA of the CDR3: TGTGCCAGCAGAGAAGAGCTCGGGACAGGGAAACTTTATGGCTACACCTTC.

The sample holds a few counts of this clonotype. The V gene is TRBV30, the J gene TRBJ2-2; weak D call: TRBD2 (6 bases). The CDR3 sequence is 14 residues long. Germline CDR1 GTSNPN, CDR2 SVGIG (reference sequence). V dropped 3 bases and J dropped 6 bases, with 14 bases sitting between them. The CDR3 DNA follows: TGTGCCTGGAGCTCCAGACTAGTTTCCGGGGAGCTGTTTTTT. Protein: CAWSSRLVSGELFF.

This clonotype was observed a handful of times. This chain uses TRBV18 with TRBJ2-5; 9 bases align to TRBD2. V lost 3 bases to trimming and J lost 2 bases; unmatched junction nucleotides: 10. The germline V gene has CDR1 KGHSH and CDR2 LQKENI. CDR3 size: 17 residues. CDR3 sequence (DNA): TGTGCCAGCTCACCCAGTAGCGGGAGTATATTTCAAGAGACCCAGTACTTC. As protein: CASSPSSGSIFQETQYF.

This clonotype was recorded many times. The CDR3 DNA reads as TGCGCCAGCAGCTTGGACTGGGTAGGATCCACAGATACGCAGTATTTT. Its translation: CASSLDWVGSTDTQYF. This rearrangement joins TRBV5-1 to TRBJ2-3, with unresolved D. The V end lost 0 bases, the J end lost 2 bases, and 13 bases lay between the germline ends. The CDR3 extends over 16 amino acids. The V gene's germline CDR1 is SGHRS and CDR2 YFSETQ.

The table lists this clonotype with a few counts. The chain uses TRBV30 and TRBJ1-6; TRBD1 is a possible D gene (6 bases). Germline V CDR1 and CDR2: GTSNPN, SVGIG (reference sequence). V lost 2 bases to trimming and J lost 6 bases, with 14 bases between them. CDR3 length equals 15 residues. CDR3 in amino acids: CAWSRGAGSNSPLHF. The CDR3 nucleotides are TGTGCCTGGAGTAGGGGGGCAGGCTCTAATTCACCCCTCCACTTT.

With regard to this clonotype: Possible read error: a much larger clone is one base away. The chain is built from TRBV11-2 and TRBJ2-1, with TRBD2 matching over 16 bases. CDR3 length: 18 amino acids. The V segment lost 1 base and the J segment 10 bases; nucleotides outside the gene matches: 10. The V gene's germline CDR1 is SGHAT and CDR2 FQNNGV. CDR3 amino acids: CASSLGAGLAGGVGEQFF. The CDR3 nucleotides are TGTGCCAGCAGCTTAGGTGCGGGACTAGCGGGAGGGGTGGGAGAGCAGTTCTTC.

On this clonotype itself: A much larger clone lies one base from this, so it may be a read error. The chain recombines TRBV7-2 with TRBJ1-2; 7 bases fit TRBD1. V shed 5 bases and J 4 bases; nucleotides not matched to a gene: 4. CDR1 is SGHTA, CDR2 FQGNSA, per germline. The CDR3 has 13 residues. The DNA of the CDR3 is TGTGCCAGCAGCACGGACAGGATCTATGGCTACACCTTC. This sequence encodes CASSTDRIYGYTF.

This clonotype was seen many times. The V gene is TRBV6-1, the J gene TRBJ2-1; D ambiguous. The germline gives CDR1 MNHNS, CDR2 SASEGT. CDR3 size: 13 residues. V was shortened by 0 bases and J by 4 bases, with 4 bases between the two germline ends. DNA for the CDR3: TGTGCCAGCAGTGAAGCCAAGTACAATGAGCAGTTCTTC. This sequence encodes CASSEAKYNEQFF.

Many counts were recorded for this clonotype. CDR3 protein: CASSFGASSYNEQFF. The CDR3 DNA reads as TGTGCCAGCAGTTTTGGGGCCAGCTCCTACAATGAGCAGTTCTTC. The genes are TRBV12-3 or TRBV12-4 and TRBJ2-1; weak D call: TRBD1 (5 bases). This CDR3 spans 15 amino acids. V dropped 3 bases and J dropped 0 bases, with 9 bases sitting between them.

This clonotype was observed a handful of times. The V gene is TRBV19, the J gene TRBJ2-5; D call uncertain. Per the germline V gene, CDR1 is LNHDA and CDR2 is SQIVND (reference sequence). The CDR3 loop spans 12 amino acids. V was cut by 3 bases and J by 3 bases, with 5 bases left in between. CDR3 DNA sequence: TGTGCCAGTAGTATGATCGAAGAGACCCAGTACTTC. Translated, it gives CASSMIEETQYF.

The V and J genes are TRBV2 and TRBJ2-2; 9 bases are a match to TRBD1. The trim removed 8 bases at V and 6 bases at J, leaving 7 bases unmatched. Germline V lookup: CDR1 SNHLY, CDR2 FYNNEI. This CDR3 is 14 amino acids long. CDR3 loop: CASLRDREAGELFF. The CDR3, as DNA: TGTGCCAGCCTTCGGGACAGGGAAGCCGGGGAGCTGTTTTTT.